This T cell receptor beta chain was profiled in a study of metastatic and nonmetastatic thyroid tumors. This clone was observed at least ten times. Its ends do not fully match the called genes, so a read error is possible. Each patient came to thyroid surgery without any prior treatment (of any kind). TCRdb re-processed the PCR reads through MiXCR. This sample carries about 92,000 clones, 15% of them seen once, and the ten largest clones take 3.6%. CDR3 size: 14 residues. In germline, CDR1 is SSHAT, CDR2 FNYEAQ (reference sequence). The chain uses TRBV7-7 and TRBJ2-6; D call uncertain. The TCR sequence derives from a female donor with papillary thyroid cancer or a benign thyroid nodule (not recorded which). Some clones in this sample may be carry-over from other donors' samples. Sequences were obtained from blood. The CDR3 DNA follows: TGTGCTAGCAGCCCCGATGTGCGGGCCAACGTCCTGACTTTC. Its translation is CASSPDVRANVLTF.